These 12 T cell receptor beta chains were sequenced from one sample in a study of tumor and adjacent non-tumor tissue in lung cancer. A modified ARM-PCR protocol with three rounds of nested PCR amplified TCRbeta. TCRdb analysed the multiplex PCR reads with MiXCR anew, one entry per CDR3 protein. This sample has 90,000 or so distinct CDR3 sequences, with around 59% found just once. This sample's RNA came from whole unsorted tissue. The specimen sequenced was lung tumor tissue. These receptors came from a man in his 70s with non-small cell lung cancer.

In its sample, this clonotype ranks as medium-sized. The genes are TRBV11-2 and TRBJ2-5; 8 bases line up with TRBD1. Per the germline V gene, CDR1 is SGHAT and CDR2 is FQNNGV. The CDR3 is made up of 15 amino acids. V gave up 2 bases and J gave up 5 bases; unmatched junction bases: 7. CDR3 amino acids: CASSLHTGGRETQYF. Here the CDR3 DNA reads TGTGCCAGCAGCTTACATACAGGGGGTCGGGAGACCCAGTACTTC.

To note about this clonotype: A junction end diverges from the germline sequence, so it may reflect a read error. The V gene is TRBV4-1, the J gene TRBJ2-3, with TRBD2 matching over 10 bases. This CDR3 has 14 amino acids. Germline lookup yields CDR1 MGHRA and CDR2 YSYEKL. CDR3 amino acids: CANSQGLAGDTHYF. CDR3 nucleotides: TGCGCGAACAGCCAAGGCCTAGCGGGAGATACGCATTATTTT.

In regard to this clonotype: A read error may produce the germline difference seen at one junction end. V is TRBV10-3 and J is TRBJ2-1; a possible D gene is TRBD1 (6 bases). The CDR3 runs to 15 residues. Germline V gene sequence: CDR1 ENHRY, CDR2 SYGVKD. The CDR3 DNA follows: TGTGCCATCAGTGACGTGTCTGGGGGCTTCAATGAGCAGATCTTC. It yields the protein CAISDVSGGFNEQIF.

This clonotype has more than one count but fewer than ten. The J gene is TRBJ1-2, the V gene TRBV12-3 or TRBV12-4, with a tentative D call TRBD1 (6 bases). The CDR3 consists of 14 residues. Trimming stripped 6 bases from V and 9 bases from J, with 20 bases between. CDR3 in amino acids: CASSPRGGAGRYTF. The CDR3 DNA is TGTGCCAGCAGCCCCCGAGGGGGGGCAGGTCGCTACACCTTC.

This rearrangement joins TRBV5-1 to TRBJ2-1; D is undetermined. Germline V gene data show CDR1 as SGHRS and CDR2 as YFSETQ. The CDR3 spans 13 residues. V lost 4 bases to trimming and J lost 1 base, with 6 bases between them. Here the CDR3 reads CASSGDSYNEQFF. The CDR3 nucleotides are TGCGCCAGCAGCGGGGATTCCTACAATGAGCAGTTCTTC.

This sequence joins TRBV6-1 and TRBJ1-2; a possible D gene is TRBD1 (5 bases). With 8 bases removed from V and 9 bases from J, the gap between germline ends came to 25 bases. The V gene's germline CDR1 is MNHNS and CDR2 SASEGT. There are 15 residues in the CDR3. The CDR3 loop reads CASVGARTVRDCYTF. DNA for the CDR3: TGTGCCAGCGTCGGGGCGAGGACGGTACGAGATTGCTACACCTTC.

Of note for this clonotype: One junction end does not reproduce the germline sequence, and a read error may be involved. CDR3 region: CVSSHGRMQGLSNQPQHF. CDR3 nucleotides: TGTGTCAGCAGCCATGGGAGGATGCAGGGGTTGAGCAATCAGCCCCAGCATTTT. This sequence joins TRBV4-2 and TRBJ1-5, with D tentatively TRBD1 (6 bases). The CDR3 has 18 amino acids. Germline values: CDR1 LGHNA, CDR2 YNFKEQ.

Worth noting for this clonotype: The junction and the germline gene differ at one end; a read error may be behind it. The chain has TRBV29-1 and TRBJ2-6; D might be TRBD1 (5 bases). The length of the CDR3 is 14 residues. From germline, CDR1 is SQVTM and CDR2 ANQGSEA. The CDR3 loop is CSIAVLSGASVLTF. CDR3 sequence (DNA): TGCAGCATTGCGGTGCTCTCTGGGGCCAGCGTCCTGACTTTC.

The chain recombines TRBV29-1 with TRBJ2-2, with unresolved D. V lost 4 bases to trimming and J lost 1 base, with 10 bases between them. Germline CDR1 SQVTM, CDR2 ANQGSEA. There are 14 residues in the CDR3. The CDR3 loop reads CSVAVSMNTGELFF. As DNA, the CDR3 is TGCAGCGTTGCGGTGAGTATGAACACCGGGGAGCTGTTTTTT.

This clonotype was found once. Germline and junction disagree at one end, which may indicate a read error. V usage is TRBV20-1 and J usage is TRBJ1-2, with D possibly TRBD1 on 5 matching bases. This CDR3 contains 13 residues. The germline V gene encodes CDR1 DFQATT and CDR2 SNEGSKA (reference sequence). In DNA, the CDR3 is TGTGGTGCTAGAGATCGGGGGTACTATGGCTACACCTTC. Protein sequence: CGARDRGYYGYTF.

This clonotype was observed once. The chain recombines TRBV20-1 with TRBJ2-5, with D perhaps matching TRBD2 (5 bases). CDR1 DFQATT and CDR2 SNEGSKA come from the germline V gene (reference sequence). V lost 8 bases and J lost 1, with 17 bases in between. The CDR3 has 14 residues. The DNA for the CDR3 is TGCAGTACGGCCACCGCTCGGGGCCAAGAGACCCAGTACTTC. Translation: CSTATARGQETQYF.

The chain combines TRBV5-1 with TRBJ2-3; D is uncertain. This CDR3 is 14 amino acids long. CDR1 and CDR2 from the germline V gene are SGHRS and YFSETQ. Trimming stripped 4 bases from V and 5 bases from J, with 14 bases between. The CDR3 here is CASSPITTGDTQYF. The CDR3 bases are TGCGCCAGCAGCCCGATCACCACTGGAGATACGCAGTATTTT.